This T cell receptor beta chain came from a study of blood T cell repertoires in COVID-19. This CDR3 comprises 14 residues. The V gene's germline CDR1 is WNHNN and CDR2 SYGVQD (reference sequence). V dropped 4 bases and J dropped 2 bases, with 10 bases sitting between them. Original processing notes: Estimated nucleated cell counts came from reference gene primer amplification. Sequencing was performed with immunoSEQ multiplex PCR; in TCRdb, only in-frame clones are kept and a portion is missing. V, J and clone size derive from that table, while D and trimming were established from the DNA sequence. The repertoire holds some 83,000 clones, with approximately 86% as singletons.

This sequence joins TRBV10-1 and TRBJ2-3; D call uncertain. The sample consisted of peripheral blood. The source of this sequence is an elderly man with active or convalescent COVID-19. CDR3 loop: CASSVYANTDTQYF. The CDR3 nucleotides read TGCGCCAGCAGTGTGTACGCGAACACAGATACGCAGTATTTT.